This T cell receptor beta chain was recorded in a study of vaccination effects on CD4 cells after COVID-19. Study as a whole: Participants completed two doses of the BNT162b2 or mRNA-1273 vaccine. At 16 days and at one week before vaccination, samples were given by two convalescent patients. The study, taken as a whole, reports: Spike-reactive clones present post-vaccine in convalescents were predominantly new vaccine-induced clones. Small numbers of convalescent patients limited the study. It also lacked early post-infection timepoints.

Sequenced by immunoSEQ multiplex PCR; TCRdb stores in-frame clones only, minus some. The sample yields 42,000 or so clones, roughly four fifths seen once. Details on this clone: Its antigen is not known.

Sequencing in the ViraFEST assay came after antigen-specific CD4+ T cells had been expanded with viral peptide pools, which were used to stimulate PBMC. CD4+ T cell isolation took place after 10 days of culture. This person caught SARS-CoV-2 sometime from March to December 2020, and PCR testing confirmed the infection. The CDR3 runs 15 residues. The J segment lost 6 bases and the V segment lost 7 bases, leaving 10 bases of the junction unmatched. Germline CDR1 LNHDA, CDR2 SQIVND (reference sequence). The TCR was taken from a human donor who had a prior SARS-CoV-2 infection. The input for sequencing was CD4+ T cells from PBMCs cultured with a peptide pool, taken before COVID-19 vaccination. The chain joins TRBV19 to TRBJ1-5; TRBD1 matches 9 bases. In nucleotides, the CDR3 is TGTGCCAGTACCACGACAGGGGGATTGGGTCAGCCCCAGCATTTT. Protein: CASTTTGGLGQPQHF.